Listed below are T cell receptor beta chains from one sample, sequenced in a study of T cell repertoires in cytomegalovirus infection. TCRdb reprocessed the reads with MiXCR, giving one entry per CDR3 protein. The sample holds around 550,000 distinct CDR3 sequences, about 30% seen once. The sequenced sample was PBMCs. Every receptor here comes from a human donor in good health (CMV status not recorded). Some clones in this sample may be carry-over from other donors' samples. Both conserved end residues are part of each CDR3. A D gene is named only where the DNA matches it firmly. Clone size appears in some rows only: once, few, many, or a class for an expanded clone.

TGTGCCAGCGGGGTACAGGGGACCTACGAGCAGTACTTC | CASGVQGTYEQYF | TRBJ2-7 | NA | TRBD1 | TRBV27
TGCGCCAGCAGCCAAAACTGGGCTAGCGGGGTGCGCAAAAACATTCAGTACTTC | CASSQNWASGVRKNIQYF | TRBJ2-4 | few | TRBD2 | TRBV4-3
TGTGCCAGCAGTTACCCACTAGCGAGCAACAATGAGCAGTTCTTC | CASSYPLASNNEQFF | TRBJ2-1 | NA | TRBD2 | TRBV6-2/TRBV6-3
TGTGCCAGCGGGGGGGTTACCCACACAGATACGCAGTATTTT | CASGGVTHTDTQYF | TRBJ2-3 | NA | TRBD2 | TRBV12-3/TRBV12-4
TGTGCCAGTAGTATTGGATTTAATGAAAAACTGTTTTTT | CASSIGFNEKLFF | TRBJ1-4 | few | NA | TRBV19
TGTGCCAGCAGTTACCTTTGGGGGGATAACGCGAGGCCCCAGCATTTT | CASSYLWGDNARPQHF | TRBJ1-5 | NA | NA | TRBV6-2/TRBV6-3
TGTGCCAGCCGAAACAGGGACTACTACTACGAGCAGTACTTC | CASRNRDYYYEQYF | TRBJ2-7 | few | NA | TRBV6-2/TRBV6-3
TGTGCCAGCAGTTCCCCAGCCCCGTCCCCCAATCAGCCCCAGCATTTT | CASSSPAPSPNQPQHF | TRBJ1-5 | few | NA | TRBV28
TGTGCCAGCAGCCTGGACACAGGTTATCCCCCATCGGCGCAGTATTTT | CASSLDTGYPPSAQYF | TRBJ2-3 | many | NA | TRBV7-2
TGCGCCAGCGCATACGGACAGCTGAACACCGGGGAGCTGTTTTTT | CASAYGQLNTGELFF | TRBJ2-2 | NA | NA | TRBV4-3
TGTGCCAGCACTGGGACAGACACCCTTGAAGCTTTCTTT | CASTGTDTLEAFF | TRBJ1-1 | NA | TRBD1 | TRBV6-2/TRBV6-3
TGTGCCAGCAGCCCGACGGGCCCGACTGAAGCTTTCTTT | CASSPTGPTEAFF | TRBJ1-1 | few | NA | TRBV12-3/TRBV12-4
TGTGCCAGCAGTTTAGCCCCCAGGACTAGGGCCAATGAGCAGTTCTTC | CASSLAPRTRANEQFF | TRBJ2-1 | NA | TRBD2 | TRBV12-3/TRBV12-4
TGCAGTGCTACGCCTCTAGCGGGAGTGGATAATGAGCAGTTCTTC | CSATPLAGVDNEQFF | TRBJ2-1 | few | TRBD2 | TRBV20-1
TGTGCCAGCAGCTTGTGGGAAACGGAGACCCAGTACTTC | CASSLWETETQYF | TRBJ2-5 | NA | NA | TRBV5-4
TGCGCCAGCCGAGGACAGGGGGCCTTCACCGGGGAGCTGTTTTTT | CASRGQGAFTGELFF | TRBJ2-2 | NA | TRBD1 | TRBV4-1
TGTGCCAGCAGTACTGAGGGGGGGGCGTGGGACTACACCTTC | CASSTEGGAWDYTF | TRBJ1-2 | NA | NA | TRBV6-5
TGTGCCAGCTCACCACGTCCCGGGAGCGGTTACAATGAGCAGTTCTTC | CASSPRPGSGYNEQFF | TRBJ2-1 | NA | NA | TRBV18
TGTGCCAGCAGCTCACGCCTGGGCCGGGGAAGCAATCAGCCCCAGCATTTT | CASSSRLGRGSNQPQHF | TRBJ1-5 | many | NA | TRBV7-8
TGTGCCAGCCTGGGGGGGCCCTACAATGAGCAGTTCTTC | CASLGGPYNEQFF | TRBJ2-1 | NA | NA | TRBV11-1
TGCGCCAGCAGCCGGACAGGGGGGTTAAGGGAAGAGACCCAGTACTTC | CASSRTGGLREETQYF | TRBJ2-5 | few | TRBD1 | TRBV4-1
TGTGCCAGCAGTTACCTCTGGGGTAGCGGGATCACAGATACGCAGTATTTT | CASSYLWGSGITDTQYF | TRBJ2-3 | NA | TRBD2 | TRBV27
TGTGCCAGCAGCTTGGCGGCAGGGGATGGCTACACCTTC | CASSLAAGDGYTF | TRBJ1-2 | NA | NA | TRBV5-4
TGTGCCAGCAGCTTAGCTGGGCAAGGGGGCTACGAGCAGTACTTC | CASSLAGQGGYEQYF | TRBJ2-7 | many | NA | TRBV7-2
TGTGCCAGCAGCCCGCAGGGGACTAGCGGGGAGACCCAGTACTTC | CASSPQGTSGETQYF | TRBJ2-5 | once | TRBD2 | TRBV7-3
TGTGCCAGTATTCAAGGGGCCACAGATACGCAGTATTTT | CASIQGATDTQYF | TRBJ2-3 | NA | NA | TRBV19
TGTGCCAGCAGCTTGTCTAGGCTGGGCACCGGGGAGCTGTTTTTT | CASSLSRLGTGELFF | TRBJ2-2 | many | NA | TRBV7-8
TGTGCCAGCAGCTCAAGACTAGCGACAAGGGATGAGCAGTTCTTC | CASSSRLATRDEQFF | TRBJ2-1 | many | TRBD2 | TRBV7-2
TGTGCCAGCAGCCAATCTAGCGGGCCCGTGGCAGATACGCAGTATTTT | CASSQSSGPVADTQYF | TRBJ2-3 | NA | TRBD2 | TRBV14
TGCGCCAGCAGCCAAGACCGGGGCGGACCGAACACCGGGGAGCTGTTTTTT | CASSQDRGGPNTGELFF | TRBJ2-2 | NA | NA | TRBV4-3
TGCGCCAGCAGCTTGACTGACAGGGGGACTAACTATGGCTACACCTTC | CASSLTDRGTNYGYTF | TRBJ1-2 | NA | TRBD1 | TRBV4-1
TGCAGCGTTGGGGGGACAGGCTGGAATCAGCCCCAGCATTTT | CSVGGTGWNQPQHF | TRBJ1-5 | few | TRBD1 | TRBV29-1
TGTGCCAGCAGCGAGGGACTAGCGGGAGGCGCAGATACGCAGTATTTT | CASSEGLAGGADTQYF | TRBJ2-3 | NA | TRBD2 | TRBV7-9
TGTGCCAGCAGTTCCTCCTTCGCGGGGACAGGGGGCCCCTACAATGAGCAGTTCTTC | CASSSSFAGTGGPYNEQFF | TRBJ2-1 | NA | TRBD1 | TRBV12-3/TRBV12-4
TGTGCCAGCAGATGGGGCCCAGGGGCCTACACCTTC | CASRWGPGAYTF | TRBJ1-2 | few | NA | TRBV12-3/TRBV12-4
TGTGCCGCGGGTCAGTTGACTGAAGCTTTCTTT | CAAGQLTEAFF | TRBJ1-1 | many | NA | TRBV7-2
TGTGCCAGCAGGGACAGTAAGGACAATGAGCAGTTCTTC | CASRDSKDNEQFF | TRBJ2-1 | NA | NA | TRBV7-9
TGTGCCAGCAGTTTATCTAGCGGGAGTAAGGCCCAAGAGACCCAGTACTTC | CASSLSSGSKAQETQYF | TRBJ2-5 | few | TRBD2 | TRBV12-3/TRBV12-4
TGTGCCAGCACTATTGTGGAGGGGGGAGGGGACAATGAGCAGTTCTTC | CASTIVEGGGDNEQFF | TRBJ2-1 | few | NA | TRBV7-9
TGCGCCAGCAGCCACCAGCAAGGGGCGAACACCGGGGAGCTGTTTTTT | CASSHQQGANTGELFF | TRBJ2-2 | NA | NA | TRBV4-1
TGTGCCAGCAGGGCTAGCGAACAGAATGCCTACAATGAGCAGTTCTTC | CASRASEQNAYNEQFF | TRBJ2-1 | NA | NA | TRBV6-5